These 18 T cell receptor beta chains were sequenced from one sample in a study of blood T cell repertoires in COVID-19. Generated by immunoSEQ multiplex PCR, the TCRdb table keeps only in-frame clones and is missing some. The table includes a few hundred thousand clones, around 90% detected once. Sequenced: peripheral blood. All receptors derive from a man aged 50-59 years with active or convalescent COVID-19.

The chain couples TRBV28 to TRBJ2-7; D unresolved. Germline CDR1 MDHEN, CDR2 SYDVKM. V was shortened by 5 bases and J by 0 bases, with 17 bases between the two germline ends. The length of the CDR3 is 16 residues. The CDR3 region has the DNA TGTGCCAGCAGTCCTCGGGTCTTCCTCAGCTCCTACGAGCAGTACTTC. It is translated as CASSPRVFLSSYEQYF.

This chain links TRBV6-5 with TRBJ1-5; TRBD1 agrees at 7 bases. The CDR3 runs 14 residues. The germline V gene encodes CDR1 MNHEY and CDR2 SVGAGI. The J segment lost 5 bases and the V segment lost 5 bases, leaving 6 bases of the junction unmatched. The CDR3 region is CASSRRGTDQPQHF. The CDR3 DNA follows: TGTGCCAGCAGTCGAAGAGGGACAGATCAGCCCCAGCATTTT.

This clone was observed a handful of times. The gene calls are TRBV11-1 and TRBJ2-7, with a possible D match to TRBD2 (6 bases). Germline CDR1 reads SGHAT; CDR2 reads FQDESV (reference sequence). Trimming removed 5 bases from V and 2 bases from J, with 13 bases in between. This CDR3 is 14 amino acids long. The CDR3 loop reads CASSGSGWTYEQYF. The CDR3 bases are TGTGCCAGCAGCGGAAGCGGGTGGACCTACGAGCAGTACTTC.

Remarks on this clone: At the DNA level, this CDR3 is encoded by other sequences in the same sample as well. The V and J genes are TRBV28 and TRBJ1-2; weak D call: TRBD1 (6 bases). From germline, CDR1 is MDHEN and CDR2 SYDVKM. Trimming removed 6 bases at V and 5 bases at J, with 19 bases between. The CDR3 is 15 amino acids. The CDR3 region has the DNA TGTGCCAGCAGCTTGGGGGGGCAGGGTAATTATGGCTACACCTTC. This gives the protein CASSLGGQGNYGYTF.

In nucleotides, the CDR3 is TGTGCCAGCAGGAGACAGGGAGCGGAGGGAAACACCATATATTTT. Residues: CASRRQGAEGNTIYF. The chain employs TRBV6-6 and TRBJ1-3; 7 positions match TRBD1. Per germline, CDR1 MNHNY and CDR2 SVGAGI (reference sequence). The CDR3 is made up of 15 amino acids. The J segment lost 4 bases and the V segment lost 6 bases, leaving 9 bases of the junction unmatched.

J is TRBJ1-5 and V is TRBV28; D ambiguous. CDR1 is MDHEN and CDR2 is SYDVKM in the germline V gene. This CDR3 spans 13 amino acids. The V and J ends lost 3 bases and 5 bases respectively, with 8 bases between them. CDR3 in DNA: TGTGCCAGCAGTTTCCGTGAGTATCAGCCCCAGCATTTT. Amino acids: CASSFREYQPQHF.

The chain has TRBV5-1 and TRBJ2-1; D gene uncertain. This CDR3 contains 15 residues. The V gene's germline CDR1 is SGHRS and CDR2 YFSETQ. V was clipped by 2 bases and J by 4 bases, with 13 bases between them. CDR3 amino acids: CASSLGLLEYNEQFF. Here the CDR3 DNA reads TGCGCCAGCAGCTTAGGTCTTCTGGAGTACAATGAGCAGTTCTTC.

The CDR3 region is CASRQGLISNTIYF. CDR3 in DNA: TGTGCCAGCAGACAGGGGCTTATTTCGAACACCATATATTTT. V and J are TRBV6-5 and TRBJ1-3; 7 positions match TRBD1. Germline V gene data show CDR1 as MNHEY and CDR2 as SVGAGI. V was clipped by 6 bases and J by 7 bases; unmatched bases: 9. The CDR3 is 14 residues long.

For this clone: The sample carries other DNA sequences with the same CDR3. The chain links TRBV19 to TRBJ1-6, with 7 bases matching TRBD1. V trimming: 3 bases; J trimming: 7 bases; junction bases outside the gene matches: 3. The germline V gene has CDR1 LNHDA and CDR2 SQIVND (reference sequence). This CDR3 comprises 14 residues. CDR3: CASSIRQGNSPLHF. DNA of the CDR3: TGTGCCAGTAGTATCCGACAGGGAAATTCACCCCTCCACTTT.

This sequence joins TRBV7-3 and TRBJ1-1; TRBD1 matches at 8 bases. Germline loops: CDR1 SGHTA, CDR2 FQGTGA. The J segment lost 3 bases and the V segment lost 2 bases, leaving 5 bases of the junction unmatched. This CDR3 region has 15 residues. The CDR3 reads CASSLGPGGHTEAFF. The CDR3 DNA follows: TGTGCCAGCAGCTTAGGCCCAGGGGGCCACACTGAAGCTTTCTTT.

V is TRBV9 and J is TRBJ2-1; D unclear. V was trimmed by 0 bases and J by 0 bases, leaving 10 bases between them. Germline CDR1 and CDR2: SGDLS and YYNGEE. The CDR3 is made up of 16 amino acids. The CDR3 loop reads CASSVGQASSYNEQFF. The CDR3, as DNA: TGTGCCAGCAGCGTAGGGCAGGCCAGCTCCTACAATGAGCAGTTCTTC.

The J gene is TRBJ2-1, the V gene TRBV7-9; 10 bases agree with TRBD2. The CDR3 sequence is 14 residues long. V lost 3 bases and J lost 7; bases outside the gene matches: 3. Per the germline V gene, CDR1 is SEHNR and CDR2 is FQNEAQ (reference sequence). The chain's CDR3 is CASSFSGRLNEQFF. The CDR3 DNA follows: TGTGCCAGCAGCTTTAGCGGGAGGTTGAATGAGCAGTTCTTC. Together with reference TRBV7-9 and TRBJ2-1, the CDR3 gives the full variable domain: DTGVSQNPRHKITKRGQNVTFRCDPISEHNRLYWYRQTLGQGPEFLTYFQNEAQLEKSRLLSDRFSAERPKGSFSTLEIQRTEQGDSAMYLCASSFSGRLNEQFFGPGTRLTVL.

This clone was recorded only once. The rearrangement links TRBV7-9 to TRBJ2-2; 7 nucleotides agree with TRBD1. The trim removed 2 bases at V and 6 bases at J, leaving 9 bases unmatched. The CDR3 loop spans 16 amino acids. The germline CDR1 and CDR2 sequences are SEHNR and FQNEAQ (reference sequence). Here the CDR3 DNA reads TGTGCCAGCAGCTTAACCGGGACAGTGAGGTCCGGGGAGCTGTTTTTT. It encodes CASSLTGTVRSGELFF.

The chain uses TRBV7-9 and TRBJ2-7, with 8 bases aligning to TRBD1. Unmatched junction bases numbered 3, after V lost 7 bases and J lost 7 bases. CDR3 size: 11 residues. Germline V lookup: CDR1 SEHNR, CDR2 FQNEAQ (reference sequence). The CDR3 reads CASTTGGEQYF. CDR3 coding DNA: TGTGCCAGCACCACAGGGGGGGAGCAGTACTTC.

This chain joins TRBV28 and TRBJ2-1; 7 bases agree with TRBD2. The CDR3 length is 14 residues. Unmatched junction bases numbered 9, after V lost 7 bases and J lost 6 bases. Germline V CDR1 and CDR2: MDHEN, SYDVKM. CDR3 amino acids: CASTPSGGVNEQFF. CDR3 DNA: TGTGCCAGCACTCCTAGCGGAGGGGTCAATGAGCAGTTCTTC.

CDR3 residues: CASSPSAFGEKLFF. CDR3 DNA: TGTGCCAGCAGTCCTTCAGCGTTCGGTGAAAAACTGTTTTTT. J is TRBJ1-4 and V is TRBV25-1; D remains ambiguous. From germline, CDR1 is MGHDK and CDR2 SYGVNS. The V and J ends lost 5 bases and 7 bases respectively, with 14 bases between them. This CDR3 contains 14 residues.

The chain employs TRBV5-8 and TRBJ2-3, with D hard to call. This CDR3 region has 16 residues. Per the germline V gene, CDR1 is SGHTS and CDR2 is YDEGEE. V was pared by 0 bases and J by 6 bases, with 17 bases between. The CDR3, as DNA: TGTGCCAGCAGCTTGGGCACAGATGGGTATGTCGATACGCAGTATTTT. Protein sequence: CASSLGTDGYVDTQYF.

The chain has TRBV5-6 and TRBJ1-1; 9 nucleotides match TRBD1. Trimming cost V 0 bases and J 10 bases; bases outside gene matches: 7. The CDR3 runs 14 residues. CDR1 is SGHDT and CDR2 is YYEEEE in the germline V gene. CDR3 nucleotide sequence: TGTGCCAGCAGCTTGGCCACAGGGGGCAAGACAGCTTTCTTT. It is translated as CASSLATGGKTAFF.